The clone carrying this T cell receptor beta chain was detected only a few times. The antigen remains undetermined. Using a J-beta primer mix together with a sample-barcoded 5' primer, a second PCR was run for about 7 to 12 cycles. Using its own MiXCR run on the 5' RACE reads, TCRdb lists one record per CDR3 protein. The sample consists of about 720,000 distinct CDR3 sequences, 22% of them appearing once. The data originate from a study of blood T cells in healthy people across ages. Donors each provided 7.5 to 10 milliliters of peripheral blood. Germline lookup yields CDR1 SGHRS and CDR2 YFSETQ. With 4 bases clipped from V and 4 bases from J, the junction kept 12 bases outside the gene matches. The CDR3 spans 16 residues. Overall study findings and caveats: Unknown donor CMV status possibly confounded expanded clonotype changes.

The sequence came from a man between 65 and 80 years old in good health. Sequencing input: blood. The rearrangement joins TRBV5-1 to TRBJ1-1; 8 bases are a match to TRBD1. In DNA, the CDR3 is TGCGCCAGCAGCCCCCTCCCACAGGGGGGCCGCACTGAAGCTTTCTTT. Its translation is CASSPLPQGGRTEAFF.